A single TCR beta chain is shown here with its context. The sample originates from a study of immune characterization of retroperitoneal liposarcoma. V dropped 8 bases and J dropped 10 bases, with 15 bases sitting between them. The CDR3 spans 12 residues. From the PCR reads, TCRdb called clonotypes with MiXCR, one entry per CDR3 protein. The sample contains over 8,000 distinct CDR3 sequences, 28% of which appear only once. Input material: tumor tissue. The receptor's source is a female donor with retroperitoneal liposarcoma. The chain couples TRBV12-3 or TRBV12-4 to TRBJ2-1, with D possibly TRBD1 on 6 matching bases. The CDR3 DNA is TGTGCCAGCGGCTATACAGGGCTCGAGCAGTTCTTC. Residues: CASGYTGLEQFF.